This T cell receptor beta chain was captured by sequencing in a study of beta chain features in type 1 diabetes. Study conclusions and caveats: Moderately but significantly shorter TCRB CDR3s were found in Type 1 diabetes patients in all four CD4+ subsets.

Every isolated RNA sample was fully reverse transcribed, so sequencing captured expressed TCRB transcripts. Sequencing used immunoSEQ multiplex PCR; TCRdb keeps in-frame clones, though not all of them. The sample lists roughly 260,000 clones; approximately 11% were seen once. This clone has only a few counts. Its antigen is currently unknown. This receptor was obtained from a young man with type 1 diabetes. Material: naive CD4+ T cells from blood.

The CDR3 nucleotides read TGCAGCGTTGAAGAGGTGGGGACAGGATCGATGAACACTGAAGCTTTCTTT. Its protein is CSVEEVGTGSMNTEAFF. The V and J genes are TRBV29-1 and TRBJ1-1; 8 positions agree with TRBD1. J lost 0 bases, V lost 0 bases, and 9 bases had no gene match. Germline V gene sequence: CDR1 SQVTM, CDR2 ANQGSEA. The CDR3 has 17 amino acids.